The clone carrying this T cell receptor (beta chain) was counted between two and nine times. The junction departs from germline at one end; a sequencing error may be responsible. The data originate from a study of tumor-infiltrating lymphocytes in primary liver carcinoma. Looked up from germline, CDR1 is SGHAT and CDR2 is FQNNGV. This CDR3 has 15 residues. RNA isolated from unsorted whole blood supplied the blood RNA, with germline DNA also extracted. The template, roughly 550 ng total RNA, yielded TCR beta cDNA made with a constant-region primer. ARM-PCR was slightly modified, and three nested multiplex PCR rounds with it gave rise to the TCR beta libraries. Forward primers for TRBV1-TRBV30 and a C-beta reverse primer served the first two PCR rounds, at roughly 10 cycles each. A single record per CDR3 protein comes from TCRdb applying MiXCR to the multiplex PCR reads. The sample carries roughly 330,000 distinct CDR3 sequences, less than 70% recorded once.

The V gene is TRBV11-2, the J gene TRBJ2-7, with D tentatively TRBD1 (5 bases). This clonotype originated in a man aged 35 to 55 with primary liver carcinoma and hepatitis B virus infection. Sequencing was performed on peripheral blood. The chain's CDR3 is CASSLGAGLIYEQCF. The CDR3 DNA is TGTGCCAGCAGCTTAGGGGCAGGGCTGATCTACGAGCAGTGCTTC.